This TCR beta chain originates from a study of cytomegalovirus exposure and HLA in healthy donors. Study outcomes and limitations: In a later analysis, specific HLA alleles were associated with 15,000 to 20,000 TCR beta sequences at a 0.05 false discovery rate.

V lost 6 bases, J lost 4 bases, and 1 base stayed unmatched. This CDR3 is built from 13 residues. Germline V CDR1 and CDR2: MNHNS, SASEGT. This clone appeared a single time. The antigen is unknown. Use of 60 Vbeta and 13 Jbeta primers characterized the PCR. TCRdb's copy holds only in-frame clones and misses some; the assay was immunoSEQ multiplex PCR. The data show about 160,000 clones, 60% to 85% seen once. What was sequenced was PBMCs. The clonotype was recovered from a man aged 50 to 59 in good health and CMV-seropositive. The chain couples TRBV6-1 to TRBJ2-7, with 12 positions matching TRBD2. In DNA, the CDR3 is TGTGCCAGCAGGACTAGCGGGAGTTACGAGCAGTACTTC. It encodes CASRTSGSYEQYF.